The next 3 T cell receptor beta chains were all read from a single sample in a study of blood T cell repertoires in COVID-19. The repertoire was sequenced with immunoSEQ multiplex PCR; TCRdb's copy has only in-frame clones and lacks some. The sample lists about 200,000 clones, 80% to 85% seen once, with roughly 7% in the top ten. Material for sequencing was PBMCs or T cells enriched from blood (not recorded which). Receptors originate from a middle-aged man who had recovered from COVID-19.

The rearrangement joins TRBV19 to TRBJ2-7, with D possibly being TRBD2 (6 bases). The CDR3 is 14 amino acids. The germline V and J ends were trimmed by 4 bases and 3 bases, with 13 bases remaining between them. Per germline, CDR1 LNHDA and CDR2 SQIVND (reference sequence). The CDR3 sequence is CASSTVAGNYEQYF. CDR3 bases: TGTGCCAGTAGTACGGTCGCGGGGAACTACGAGCAGTACTTC.

The DNA for the CDR3 is TGTGCCAGTAGTCCTCCAGTGGGGCTTGGACAGGGTGTGAATGAGCAGTTCTTC. Residues: CASSPPVGLGQGVNEQFF. V and J are TRBV19 and TRBJ2-1, with TRBD1 matching over 8 bases. J was trimmed by 7 bases and V by 5 bases; bases with no gene match: 19. The CDR3 contains 18 residues. The germline V gene encodes CDR1 LNHDA and CDR2 SQIVND (reference sequence).

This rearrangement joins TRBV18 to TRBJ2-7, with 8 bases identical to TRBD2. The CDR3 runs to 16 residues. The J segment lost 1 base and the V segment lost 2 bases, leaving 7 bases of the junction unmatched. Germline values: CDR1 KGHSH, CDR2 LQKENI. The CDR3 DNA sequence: TGTGCCAGCTCACCAATCGAGCGGGGGCTGTCCTACGAGCAGTACTTC. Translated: CASSPIERGLSYEQYF.